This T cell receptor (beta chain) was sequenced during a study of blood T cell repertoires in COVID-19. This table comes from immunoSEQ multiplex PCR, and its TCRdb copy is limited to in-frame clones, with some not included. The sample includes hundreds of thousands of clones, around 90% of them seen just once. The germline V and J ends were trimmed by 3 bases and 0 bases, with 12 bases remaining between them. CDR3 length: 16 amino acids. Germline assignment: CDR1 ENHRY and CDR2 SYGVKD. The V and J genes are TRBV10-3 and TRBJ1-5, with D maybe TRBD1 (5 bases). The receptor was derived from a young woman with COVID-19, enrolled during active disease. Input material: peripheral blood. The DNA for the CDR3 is TGTGCCATCAGTGAAGAAGGGGTTCATAGCAATCAGCCCCAGCATTTT. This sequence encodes CAISEEGVHSNQPQHF.